Listed below are T cell receptor beta chains from one sample, sequenced in a study of OX40 agonist ivuxolimab in advanced cancers. The assay was immunoSEQ multiplex PCR, and TCRdb's table has in-frame clones only and misses some. The sample gives just over 45,000 clones, roughly 94% of which show up once; 11% is in the top ten. The sample here was CD4+ or CD8+ T cells sorted from blood, taken in a trial of the OX40 agonist ivuxolimab. The receptors derive from an adult with an advanced solid tumor such as melanoma, head and neck, liver or kidney cancer. CDR3s include the opening cysteine and the closing phenylalanine or tryptophan. Fields, in order: clone size, D gene, J gene, V gene, CDR3 protein, CDR3 DNA. A D gene is named only where the DNA matches it firmly. A row's size may be missing; if present it is once, few, many or a size class.

.,TRBD2,TRBJ2-3,TRBV4-1,CASSPESSGGRNTQYF,TGCGCCAGCAGCCCCGAGAGTAGCGGGGGTAGGAATACGCAGTATTTT
.,TRBD1,TRBJ1-2,TRBV7-9,CASSSFGRVPGQGYGYTF,TGTGCCAGCAGCTCGTTCGGCAGGGTTCCGGGACAGGGGTATGGCTACACCTTC
.,.,TRBJ2-4,TRBV19,CASGGGAKNIQYF,TGTGCCAGCGGGGGTGGCGCCAAAAACATTCAGTACTTC
.,.,TRBJ2-1,TRBV4-3,CASSQDQGGYNEQFF,TGCGCCAGCAGCCAAGATCAAGGTGGCTACAATGAGCAGTTCTTC
.,.,TRBJ2-7,TRBV9,CASSGGANEQYF,TGTGCCAGCAGCGGAGGGGCAAACGAGCAGTACTTC
.,.,TRBJ2-1,TRBV27,CASSLGDSYNEQFF,TGTGCCAGCAGTTTGGGGGACTCCTACAATGAGCAGTTCTTC
.,TRBD1,TRBJ1-1,TRBV6-4,CASSEGEGATEAFF,TGTGCCAGCAGTGAAGGCGAGGGGGCCACTGAAGCTTTCTTT
.,TRBD2,TRBJ2-1,TRBV19,CASSPGLAGVPEQFF,TGTGCCAGTAGTCCTGGACTAGCGGGAGTACCTGAGCAGTTCTTC
.,.,TRBJ2-7,TRBV11-3,CASSLFRVRDEQYF,TGTGCCAGCAGCTTGTTCAGGGTCCGGGACGAGCAGTACTTC
.,.,TRBJ2-1,TRBV4-1,CASSQGFSGVSYNEQFF,TGCGCCAGCAGCCAGGGTTTTAGCGGAGTCTCCTACAATGAGCAGTTCTTC
.,.,TRBJ2-7,TRBV28,CASSLGGREQYF,TGTGCCAGCAGTTTGGGCGGGCGGGAGCAGTACTTC
.,.,TRBJ2-7,TRBV9,CASSVGGQPYEQYF,TGTGCCAGCAGCGTAGGCGGACAGCCCTACGAGCAGTACTTC
.,.,TRBJ2-7,TRBV5-6,CASSLALSYEQYF,TGTGCCAGCAGCTTGGCACTGTCCTACGAGCAGTACTTC
once,.,TRBJ1-1,TRBV5-4,CASSLEARADEAFF,TGTGCCAGCAGCTTGGAGGCCAGGGCGGATGAAGCTTTCTTT
once,TRBD2,TRBJ2-1,TRBV2,CASSGLADYNEQFF,TGTGCCAGCAGTGGGCTAGCGGACTACAATGAGCAGTTCTTC
once,TRBD1,TRBJ1-2,TRBV10-3,CAISIPRTGRVDGYTF,TGTGCCATCAGTATTCCCAGGACAGGGAGGGTGGATGGCTACACCTTC
.,TRBD1,TRBJ2-7,TRBV5-1,CASSLDRGYEQYF,TGCGCCAGCAGTCTCGACAGGGGCTACGAGCAGTACTTC
.,TRBD2,TRBJ2-3,TRBV5-1,CASSPLGAGGTTDTQYF,TGCGCCAGCAGCCCCCTAGGAGCGGGAGGGACAACAGATACGCAGTATTTT
.,TRBD1,TRBJ2-7,TRBV27,CASGGTGPSYEQYF,TGTGCCAGCGGGGGGACAGGACCTTCCTACGAGCAGTACTTC
.,TRBD1,TRBJ2-3,TRBV11-2,CASSSPQTGDLADTQYF,TGTGCCAGCAGCTCCCCCCAAACAGGGGATCTTGCAGATACGCAGTATTTT
.,TRBD2,TRBJ2-1,TRBV6-1,CARAVARGGEQFF,TGTGCCAGGGCGGTGGCCCGGGGGGGTGAGCAGTTCTTC
.,TRBD1,TRBJ1-2,TRBV9,CASSGAGTGGIRHYGYTF,TGTGCCAGCAGCGGAGCCGGGACAGGGGGCATCCGGCACTATGGCTACACCTTC
.,.,TRBJ1-5,TRBV4-3,CASSQEAGNNQPQHF,TGCGCCAGCAGCCAAGAGGCAGGGAACAATCAGCCCCAGCATTTT
once,TRBD2,TRBJ2-3,TRBV5-4,CASSTLDWTSGRAPDTQYF,TGTGCCAGCAGCACTTTGGATTGGACTAGCGGGAGGGCCCCAGATACGCAGTATTTT
once,.,TRBJ2-7,TRBV21-1,CASSKLRGTSGSISAYEQYF,TGTGCCAGCAGCAAATTGAGAGGGACTAGCGGGAGTATAAGCGCCTACGAGCAGTACTTC
.,.,TRBJ1-5,TRBV19,CASSITVHSNQPQHF,TGTGCCAGTAGTATCACGGTCCATAGCAATCAGCCCCAGCATTTT
.,.,TRBJ1-3,TRBV14,CASSRERNTIYF,TGTGCCAGCAGCCGCGAGCGAAACACCATATATTTT
.,TRBD2,TRBJ2-3,TRBV6-5,CASSLTSGDTDTQYF,TGTGCCAGCAGTCTGACTAGCGGAGACACAGATACGCAGTATTTT
.,TRBD2,TRBJ2-1,TRBV7-6,CASSPRGSLAYNEQFF,TGTGCCAGCAGCCCCCGCGGGAGCTTAGCCTACAATGAGCAGTTCTTC
.,.,TRBJ2-6,TRBV29-1,CSVGAALRGANVLTF,TGCAGCGTTGGTGCAGCTCTAAGGGGGGCCAACGTCCTGACTTTC
.,.,TRBJ2-7,TRBV5-6,CASSPGQTFYYEQYF,TGTGCCAGCAGCCCAGGACAGACGTTTTACTACGAGCAGTACTTC
few,.,TRBJ2-7,TRBV4-2,CASSQVGGLQYF,TGTGCCAGCAGCCAAGTAGGAGGACTCCAGTACTTC
.,TRBD2,TRBJ2-7,TRBV27,CASSFGAGLPYEQYF,TGTGCCAGCAGTTTTGGAGCGGGATTACCCTACGAGCAGTACTTC
.,.,TRBJ1-2,TRBV9,CASSKQGGPLDGYTF,TGTGCCAGCAGCAAACAGGGAGGTCCCTTGGATGGCTACACCTTC
.,TRBD2,TRBJ2-3,TRBV13,CASSPGLAGTDTQYF,TGTGCCAGCAGCCCAGGACTAGCGGGAACAGATACGCAGTATTTT
.,TRBD1,TRBJ2-7,TRBV11-3,CASSLGTGGEQYF,TGTGCCAGCAGCTTAGGGACAGGGGGCGAGCAGTACTTC
.,.,TRBJ2-7,TRBV6-5,CASSYSQASGQYF,TGTGCCAGCAGTTACTCACAGGCCTCGGGGCAGTACTTC
.,TRBD2,TRBJ2-3,TRBV30,CAWRERGGGRTDTQYF,TGTGCCTGGAGGGAGCGGGGTGGGGGGAGAACAGATACGCAGTATTTT
.,.,TRBJ1-2,TRBV29-1,CSVEGFRGNGYTF,TGCAGCGTTGAGGGATTTCGGGGGAATGGCTACACCTTC
.,.,TRBJ2-7,TRBV7-2,CASSPLPSYEQYF,TGTGCCAGCAGCCCCCTTCCCTCCTACGAGCAGTACTTC
.,TRBD2,TRBJ2-1,TRBV14,CASSQDPLAGVLSSYNEQFF,TGTGCCAGCAGCCAAGATCCGCTAGCGGGAGTTTTAAGCTCCTACAATGAGCAGTTCTTC
.,.,TRBJ1-3,TRBV2,CASSEGSGNTIYF,TGTGCCAGCAGTGAGGGGAGTGGAAACACCATATATTTT
.,TRBD1,TRBJ1-1,TRBV30,CAYNYRQGALNTEAFF,TGTGCCTACAACTACCGACAGGGGGCTTTGAACACTGAAGCTTTCTTT
.,.,TRBJ2-1,TRBV5-4,CASSYRNNEQFF,TGTGCCAGCAGCTACAGGAACAATGAGCAGTTCTTC
.,.,TRBJ2-3,TRBV5-4,CASSYDSRIDTQYF,TGTGCCAGCAGCTACGATAGCCGTATTGATACGCAGTATTTT
once,TRBD2,TRBJ2-7,TRBV4-3,CASSQGTSGILSYEQYF,TGCGCCAGCAGCCAAGGGACTAGCGGGATCCTCTCCTACGAGCAGTACTTC
.,.,TRBJ1-1,TRBV28,CASRLRTGGPMGLNTEAFF,TGTGCCAGCAGACTTAGGACGGGGGGTCCGATGGGATTGAACACTGAAGCTTTCTTT
once,TRBD1,TRBJ1-4,TRBV27,CASQTGAGEKLFF,TGTGCCAGTCAGACAGGGGCAGGTGAAAAACTGTTTTTT
.,.,TRBJ1-6,TRBV25-1,CASSGQVYSPLHF,TGTGCCAGCAGTGGACAGGTTTATTCACCCCTCCACTTT
.,TRBD2,TRBJ2-7,TRBV13,CASAVGLGQYEQYF,TGTGCCAGCGCGGTGGGACTAGGCCAATACGAGCAGTACTTC
.,TRBD2,TRBJ2-2,TRBV9,CASSQGLAGRANTGELFF,TGTGCCAGCAGCCAGGGACTAGCGGGCAGGGCGAACACCGGGGAGCTGTTTTTT
.,.,TRBJ2-5,TRBV13,CASSLDAALVETQYF,TGTGCCAGCAGCTTAGATGCAGCCTTGGTGGAGACCCAGTACTTC
.,.,TRBJ1-4,TRBV5-6,CASSWGTRNEKLFF,TGTGCCAGCAGTTGGGGCACCCGTAATGAAAAACTGTTTTTT
.,.,TRBJ1-2,TRBV28,CASSLPRTANNYGYTF,TGTGCCAGCAGTTTACCCCGGACAGCCAATAACTATGGCTACACCTTC